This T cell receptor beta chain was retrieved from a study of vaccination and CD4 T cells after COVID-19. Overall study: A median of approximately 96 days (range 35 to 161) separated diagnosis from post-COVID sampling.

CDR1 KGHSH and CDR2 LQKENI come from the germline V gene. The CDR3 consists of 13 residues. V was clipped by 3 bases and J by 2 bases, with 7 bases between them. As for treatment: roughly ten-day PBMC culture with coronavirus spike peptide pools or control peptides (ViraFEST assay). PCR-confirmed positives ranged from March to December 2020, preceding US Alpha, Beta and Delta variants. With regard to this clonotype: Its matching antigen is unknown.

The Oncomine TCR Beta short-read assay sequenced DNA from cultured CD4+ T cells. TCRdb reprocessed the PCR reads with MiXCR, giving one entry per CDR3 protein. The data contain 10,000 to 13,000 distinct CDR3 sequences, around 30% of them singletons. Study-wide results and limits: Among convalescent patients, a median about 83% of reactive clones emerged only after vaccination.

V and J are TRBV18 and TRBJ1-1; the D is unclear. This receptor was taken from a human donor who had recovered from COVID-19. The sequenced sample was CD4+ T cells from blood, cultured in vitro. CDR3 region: CASSPVPNTEAFF. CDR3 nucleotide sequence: TGTGCCAGCTCACCCGTGCCCAACACTGAAGCTTTCTTT. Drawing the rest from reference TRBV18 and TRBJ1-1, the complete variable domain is NAGVMQNPRHLVRRRGQEARLRCSPMKGHSHVYWYRQLPEEGLKFMVYLQKENIIDESGMPKERFSAEFPKEGPSILRIQQVVRGDSAAYFCASSPVPNTEAFFGQGTRLTVV.